The entry that follows covers one TCR beta chain sequence. The sample originates from a study of blood T cell repertoires in COVID-19. Background on the study: T cells, B-cell-depleted T cells, or PBMCs provided the cDNA or gDNA that served as material.

As handled by the study authors: Scientists estimated how many nucleated cells there were by amplifying reference gene primers. Repertoires were generated with immunoSEQ multiplex PCR, while TCRdb's copy carries only in-frame clones and drops some. The DNA gave D and trimming, while V, J and clone size come from that table. The sample consists of 120,000 or so clones, about nine tenths of them appearing once. This CDR3 contains 13 residues. Germline assignment: CDR1 SGHDT and CDR2 YYEEEE. After removal of 4 bases from V and 5 bases from J, the junction contained 3 bases not matched to a gene. This clonotype originated in a human donor in a cohort sampled during active COVID-19. Sequencing was carried out using peripheral blood. The J gene is TRBJ1-5, the V gene TRBV5-6, with 7 bases lining up with TRBD1. The DNA for the CDR3 is TGTGCCAGCAGCCCTCAGGGGGATCAGCCCCAGCATTTT. This gives the protein CASSPQGDQPQHF.